This record covers a single T cell receptor (beta chain). The CDR3 has 13 amino acids. V shed 3 bases and J shed 5 bases, with 8 bases lying between them. The sample comes from a study of CD8 T cells in Susac syndrome. Random hexamers served to reverse transcribe roughly 0.5 to 1 ug RNA. TCRdb fed the immunoSEQ multiplex PCR reads into MiXCR, producing one record per CDR3 protein. The table has around 200,000 distinct CDR3 sequences, roughly 96% seen once. Sequencing was performed on CD4+ T cells from PBMCs. The V and J genes are TRBV12-3 or TRBV12-4 and TRBJ2-1, with D unresolved. This clonotype was obtained from a human donor in good health. CDR3 nucleotides: TGTGCCAGCAGTTTCGAGACAAACAATGAGCAGTTCTTC. Its translation is CASSFETNNEQFF.